Below are 13 T cell receptor beta chains sequenced from a single sample in a study of T cell repertoires in cytomegalovirus infection (dated by TCRdb to between 2018 and 2021). These reads were obtained on an Illumina HiSeq 1500. TCRdb reran the public reads through fastp at Q25 and MiXCR, keeping productive beta chains. Records with the same CDR3 protein are collapsed into one entry carrying the most frequent genes and DNA. Present in this sample are hundreds of thousands of distinct CDR3 sequences, around a third of which were seen just once. The leading ten clones occupy around a sixth of the sample. Reading the label with the study, this specimen's treatment or condition is: in vitro stimulation with specific CMV peptide epitopes to enrich CMV-specific T cells. These TCRs are of unknown antigen specificity. The material sequenced was cultured PBMCs, taken from culture after CMV antigen stimulation. The origin of the receptors is a human donor in good health (CMV status not recorded). Some clones in this sample may be carry-over from other donors' samples.

The chain uses TRBV7-6 and TRBJ1-3; D may be TRBD1 (6 bases). The CDR3 is 16 residues long. Germline V lookup: CDR1 SGHVS, CDR2 FNYEAQ. Trimming left V 5 bases short and J 0 bases short, with 14 bases between. DNA for the CDR3: TGTGCCAGCAGCCTCCTCGGACAGCTCTCTGGAAACACCATATATTTT. Protein sequence: CASSLLGQLSGNTIYF.

DNA for the CDR3: TGTGCCAGCAGCCGAGACAGGGCAGGGGGCTACACCTTC. It encodes CASSRDRAGGYTF. J is TRBJ1-2 and V is TRBV2, with 7 positions matching TRBD1. CDR1 SNHLY and CDR2 FYNNEI come from the germline V gene. The CDR3 contains 13 residues. V shed 6 bases, J shed 8 bases, and the junction held 9 bases outside the gene matches.

This chain links TRBV7-2 with TRBJ2-7, with D maybe TRBD2 (6 bases). Germline V gives CDR1 SGHTA, CDR2 FQGNSA. V was cut by 2 bases and J by 2 bases, with 13 bases left in between. The CDR3 sequence is 15 residues long. CDR3 DNA: TGTGCCAGCAGCTTAAGGATCGGGAGACCCTACGAGCAGTACTTC. The encoded protein is CASSLRIGRPYEQYF.

This clonotype was counted a few times. The V and J genes are TRBV7-9 and TRBJ1-1; perhaps TRBD1 as D (5 bases). Germline CDR1 is SEHNR and CDR2 is FQNEAQ (reference sequence). The CDR3 has 11 amino acids. V dropped 5 bases and J dropped 9 bases, with 10 bases sitting between them. The CDR3 loop is CASSARDQAFF. CDR3 in DNA: TGTGCCAGCAGCGCACGGGACCAAGCTTTCTTT.

V usage is TRBV7-9 and J usage is TRBJ2-3; TRBD2 matches at 8 bases. V lost 5 bases, J lost 4 bases, and 5 bases stayed unmatched. This CDR3 comprises 14 residues. Per germline, CDR1 SEHNR and CDR2 FQNEAQ (reference sequence). The CDR3 coding sequence is TGTGCCAGCAGCCGCGGACTAGCCGCAGATACGCAGTATTTT. Residues: CASSRGLAADTQYF.

This clonotype was counted between two and nine times. The V gene is TRBV28, the J gene TRBJ2-5; 8 bases line up with TRBD1. CDR1 and CDR2 (germline): MDHEN, SYDVKM. The CDR3 runs to 15 residues. V trimming: 3 bases; J trimming: 2 bases; junction bases outside the gene matches: 5. In nucleotides, the CDR3 is TGTGCCAGCAGTTTCGGGACAGGATCACAAGAGACCCAGTACTTC. It codes for CASSFGTGSQETQYF.

This clonotype was seen a handful of times. This chain links TRBV7-6 with TRBJ2-1, with TRBD2 matching over 12 bases. CDR3 length: 15 residues. V lost 1 base to trimming and J lost 10 bases; unmatched junction nucleotides: 5. Germline CDR1 is SGHVS and CDR2 is FNYEAQ. CDR3 bases: TGTGCCAGCAGCTTAGTTCTAGCGGGAGGGCCGGAGCAGTTCTTC. Residues: CASSLVLAGGPEQFF.

This rearrangement joins TRBV19 to TRBJ1-3, with TRBD1 identical over 7 bases. Germline values: CDR1 LNHDA, CDR2 SQIVND (reference sequence). With V trimmed by 6 bases and J by 3 bases, 17 bases remained unmatched. The length of the CDR3 is 18 residues. The CDR3 loop is CASSLTPGTADLGNTIYF. In DNA, the CDR3 is TGTGCCAGTAGCCTGACTCCCGGGACAGCAGACCTTGGAAACACCATATATTTT.

This chain joins TRBV6-2 or TRBV6-3 and TRBJ2-3, with 10 bases aligning to TRBD1. This CDR3 contains 17 residues. Trimming cost V 0 bases and J 2 bases; bases outside gene matches: 5. Germline lookup yields CDR1 MNHEY and CDR2 SVGEGT. CDR3 in amino acids: CASSYSRQGALTDTQYF. CDR3 nucleotide sequence: TGTGCCAGCAGTTACTCCAGACAGGGGGCCCTCACAGATACGCAGTATTTT.

This clonotype was recorded many times. The gene calls are TRBV7-2 and TRBJ1-5, with D possibly TRBD1 on 6 matching bases. With 5 bases removed from V and 7 bases from J, the gap between germline ends came to 9 bases. The CDR3 sequence is 12 residues long. CDR1 SGHTA and CDR2 FQGNSA come from the germline V gene. CDR3 protein: CASSPGGQPQHF. The DNA for the CDR3 is TGTGCCAGCAGCCCCGGGGGCCAGCCCCAGCATTTT.

This clonotype was seen only a few times. V is TRBV10-3 and J is TRBJ1-2; 9 bases match TRBD1. CDR3 length equals 14 residues. Per germline, CDR1 ENHRY and CDR2 SYGVKD. J gave up 5 bases and V 6 bases, and 7 bases lay outside the gene matches. Here the CDR3 DNA reads TGTGCCATCAGCCGGGACAGGGACCAGTATGGCTACACCTTC. This sequence encodes CAISRDRDQYGYTF.

This clonotype has just a few counts. CDR3 in DNA: TGTGCCAGCAGCGCCTTGGGGGCCAGCTCCGGAAACACCATATATTTT. Protein product: CASSALGASSGNTIYF. The rearrangement links TRBV7-9 to TRBJ1-3, with D perhaps TRBD1 (6 bases). The CDR3 has 16 amino acids. Germline V CDR1 and CDR2: SEHNR, FQNEAQ (reference sequence). Trimming cost V 5 bases and J 4 bases, with 18 bases left between them.

In this sample, this clonotype turned up many times. The chain carries TRBV7-2 and TRBJ2-3; 10 positions match TRBD2. The CDR3 runs 17 residues. Unmatched junction bases numbered 11, after V lost 3 bases and J lost 5 bases. The germline gives CDR1 SGHTA, CDR2 FQGNSA. CDR3 nucleotides: TGTGCCAGCAGCTTCCAATTAGCGGGAGGAGGCGGAGATACGCAGTATTTT. Translation gives CASSFQLAGGGGDTQYF.